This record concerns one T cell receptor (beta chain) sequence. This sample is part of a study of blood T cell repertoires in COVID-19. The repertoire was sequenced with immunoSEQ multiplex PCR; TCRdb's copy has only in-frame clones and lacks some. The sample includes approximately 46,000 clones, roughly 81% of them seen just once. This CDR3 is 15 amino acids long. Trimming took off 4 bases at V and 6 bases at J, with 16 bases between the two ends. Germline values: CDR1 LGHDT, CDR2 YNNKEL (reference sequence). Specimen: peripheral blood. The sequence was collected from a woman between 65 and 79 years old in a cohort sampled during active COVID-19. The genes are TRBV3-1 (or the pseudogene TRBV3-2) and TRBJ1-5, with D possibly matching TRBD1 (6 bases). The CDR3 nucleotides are TGTGCCAGCAGCCCCCAGTTGGGGGCCGGTCAGCCCCAGCATTTT. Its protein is CASSPQLGAGQPQHF.